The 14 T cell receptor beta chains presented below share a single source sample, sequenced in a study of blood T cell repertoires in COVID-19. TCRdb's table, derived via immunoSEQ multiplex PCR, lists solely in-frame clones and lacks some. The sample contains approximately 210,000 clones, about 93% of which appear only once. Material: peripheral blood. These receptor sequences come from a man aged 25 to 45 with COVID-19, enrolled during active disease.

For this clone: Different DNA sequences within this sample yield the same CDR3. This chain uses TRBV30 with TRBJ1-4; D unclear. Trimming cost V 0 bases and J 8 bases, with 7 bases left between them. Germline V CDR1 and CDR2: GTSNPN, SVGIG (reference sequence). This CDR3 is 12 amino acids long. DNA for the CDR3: TGTGCCTGGAGTGTACTTCGGGAAAAACTGTTTTTT. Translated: CAWSVLREKLFF.

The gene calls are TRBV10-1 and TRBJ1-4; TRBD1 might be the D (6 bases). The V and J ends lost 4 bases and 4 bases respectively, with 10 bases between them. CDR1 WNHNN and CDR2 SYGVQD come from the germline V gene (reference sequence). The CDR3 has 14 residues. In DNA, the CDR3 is TGCGCCAGCAGTGCTGGACAGTTTAATGAAAAACTGTTTTTT. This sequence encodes CASSAGQFNEKLFF.

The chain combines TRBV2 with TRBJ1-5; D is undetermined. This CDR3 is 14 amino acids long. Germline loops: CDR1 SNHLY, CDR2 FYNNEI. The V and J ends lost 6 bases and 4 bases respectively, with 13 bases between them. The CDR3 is CASSPGSTNQPQHF. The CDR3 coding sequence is TGTGCCAGCAGCCCGGGTTCTACTAATCAGCCCCAGCATTTT.

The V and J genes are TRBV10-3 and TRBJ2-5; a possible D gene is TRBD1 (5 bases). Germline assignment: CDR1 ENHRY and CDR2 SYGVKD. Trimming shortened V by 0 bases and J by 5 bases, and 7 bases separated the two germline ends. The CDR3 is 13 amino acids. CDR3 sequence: CAISESQGETQYF. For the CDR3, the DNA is TGTGCCATCAGTGAGTCCCAGGGTGAGACCCAGTACTTC.

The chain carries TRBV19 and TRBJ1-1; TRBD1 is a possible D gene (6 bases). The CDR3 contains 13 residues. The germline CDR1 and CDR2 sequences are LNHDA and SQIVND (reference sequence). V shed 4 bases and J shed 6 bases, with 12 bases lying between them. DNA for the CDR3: TGTGCCAGTAGTAATTTGGACAGTTCTGAAGCTTTCTTT. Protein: CASSNLDSSEAFF.

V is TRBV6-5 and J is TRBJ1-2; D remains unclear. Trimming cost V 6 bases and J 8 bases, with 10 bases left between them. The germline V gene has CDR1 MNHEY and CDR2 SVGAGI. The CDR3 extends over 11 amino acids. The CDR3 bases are TGTGCCAGCAGCCATGGGCGAGGCTACACCTTC. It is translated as CASSHGRGYTF.

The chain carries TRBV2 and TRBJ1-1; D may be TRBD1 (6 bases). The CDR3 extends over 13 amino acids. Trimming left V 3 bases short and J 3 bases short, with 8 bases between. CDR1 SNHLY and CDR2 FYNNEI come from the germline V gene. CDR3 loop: CASSEQGYTEAFF. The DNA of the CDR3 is TGTGCCAGCAGTGAGCAGGGGTACACTGAAGCTTTCTTT.

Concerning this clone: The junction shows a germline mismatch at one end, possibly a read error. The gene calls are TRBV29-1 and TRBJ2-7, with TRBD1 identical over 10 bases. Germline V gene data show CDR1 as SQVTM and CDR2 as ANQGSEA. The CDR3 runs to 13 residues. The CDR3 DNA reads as TGCAGCGCCCCGGGACAGGGGTCCTCCGAGCAGTACTTC. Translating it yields CSAPGQGSSEQYF.

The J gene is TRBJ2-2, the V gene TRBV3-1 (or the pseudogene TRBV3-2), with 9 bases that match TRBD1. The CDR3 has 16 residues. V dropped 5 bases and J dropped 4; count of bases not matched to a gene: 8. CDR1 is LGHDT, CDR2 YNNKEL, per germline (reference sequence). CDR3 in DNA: TGTGCCAGCAGCACTAGACAGGGGGGCAGCACCGGGGAGCTGTTTTTT. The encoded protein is CASSTRQGGSTGELFF.

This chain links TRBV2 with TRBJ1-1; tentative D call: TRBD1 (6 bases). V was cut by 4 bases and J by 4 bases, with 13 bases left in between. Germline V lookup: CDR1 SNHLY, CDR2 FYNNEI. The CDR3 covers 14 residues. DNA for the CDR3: TGTGCCAGCAGTGTGAGGGGAGGGGGCACTGAAGCTTTCTTT. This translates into CASSVRGGGTEAFF.

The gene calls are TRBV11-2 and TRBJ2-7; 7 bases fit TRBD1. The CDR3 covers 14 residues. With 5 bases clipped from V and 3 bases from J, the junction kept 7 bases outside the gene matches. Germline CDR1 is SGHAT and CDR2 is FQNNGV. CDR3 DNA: TGTGCCAGCAGCCCCAAGGGGGCTCGCTACGAGCAGTACTTC. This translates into CASSPKGARYEQYF.

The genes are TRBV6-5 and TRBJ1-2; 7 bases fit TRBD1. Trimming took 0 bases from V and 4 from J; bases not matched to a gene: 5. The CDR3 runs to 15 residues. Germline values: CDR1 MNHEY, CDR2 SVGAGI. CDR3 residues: CASSYSIQGLYGYTF. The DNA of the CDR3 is TGTGCCAGCAGTTACTCGATACAGGGGCTCTATGGCTACACCTTC.

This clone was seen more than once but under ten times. In DNA form, the CDR3 reads TGCGCCAGCAGCTTGCCGCAGGGTGGTGATACGCAGTATTTT. As protein: CASSLPQGGDTQYF. V gene TRBV5-1 combines with J gene TRBJ2-3, with a tentative D call TRBD1 (5 bases). The CDR3 covers 14 residues. Trimming left V 1 base short and J 6 bases short, with 12 bases between. Germline V lookup: CDR1 SGHRS, CDR2 YFSETQ.

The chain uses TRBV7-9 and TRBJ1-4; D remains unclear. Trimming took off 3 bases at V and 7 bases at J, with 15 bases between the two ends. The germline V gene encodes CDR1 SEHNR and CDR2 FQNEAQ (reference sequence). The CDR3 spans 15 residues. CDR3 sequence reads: CASSFYESAGEKLFF. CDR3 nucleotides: TGTGCCAGCAGCTTTTATGAGAGTGCGGGTGAAAAACTGTTTTTT.